Following are 9 T cell receptor beta chains from one sample sequenced in a study of T cell repertoires in cytomegalovirus infection. Each CDR3 protein is one row after TCRdb ran MiXCR on the reads. The repertoire has hundreds of thousands of distinct CDR3 sequences, approximately 25% of them found once; the top ten carry 8%. The specimen sequenced was CD8+ T cells from PBMCs. These receptors came from a human donor in good health (CMV status not recorded). Some clones in this sample may be carry-over from other donors' samples.

Ten or more counts support this clonotype. The gene calls are TRBV29-1 and TRBJ1-1; D is perhaps TRBD1 (6 bases). Germline V CDR1 and CDR2: SQVTM, ANQGSEA. V lost 1 base and J 7 bases, leaving 19 bases between the germline ends. The CDR3 runs to 15 residues. In nucleotides, the CDR3 is TGCAGCGTTGAAGTTTGGAGGGGGGGGTCTAATGAAGCTTTCTTT. Encoded protein: CSVEVWRGGSNEAFF.

This clonotype was observed a single time. One junction end disagrees with the germline gene, perhaps due to a read error. V is TRBV2 and J is TRBJ2-3; TRBD1 agrees at 8 bases. Germline-derived CDR1 and CDR2 are SNHLY and FYNNEI. The CDR3 contains 15 residues. The CDR3 nucleotides are TGTGCCAGCAGCGAAGACAGGGGCCTCACAGATACGCAGTATTTT. Its translation is CASSEDRGLTDTQYF. The whole variable domain, filled in from reference TRBV2 and TRBJ2-3, reads EPEVTQTPSHQVTQMGQEVILRCVPISNHLYFYWYRQILGQKVEFLVSFYNNEISEKSEIFDDQFSVERPDGSNFTLKIRSTKLEDSAMYFCASSEDRGLTDTQYFGPGTRLTVL.

The chain uses TRBV7-9 and TRBJ2-2; 9 bases are shared with TRBD1. Germline values: CDR1 SEHNR, CDR2 FQNEAQ (reference sequence). The junction had 9 bases not matched to a gene; V was cut back by 4 bases and J by 6 bases. This CDR3 spans 16 amino acids. Here the CDR3 reads CASSSSWDRDAGELFF. CDR3 in DNA: TGTGCCAGCAGCTCCTCATGGGACAGGGATGCCGGGGAGCTGTTTTTT.

V is TRBV9 and J is TRBJ2-3; D gene unclear. Trimming removed 0 bases at V and 4 bases at J, with 6 bases between. Germline V gene data show CDR1 as SGDLS and CDR2 as YYNGEE. The length of the CDR3 is 13 residues. The CDR3 loop reads CASSVAGADTQYF. CDR3 DNA sequence: TGTGCCAGCAGCGTAGCGGGTGCAGATACGCAGTATTTT.

The chain combines TRBV20-1 with TRBJ2-7; D is unresolved. The germline V gene has CDR1 DFQATT and CDR2 SNEGSKA (reference sequence). V dropped 3 bases and J dropped 4 bases, with 10 bases sitting between them. CDR3 size: 12 residues. The DNA for the CDR3 is TGCAGTGCTAGTGGCCGGACGTACGAGCAGTACGTC. It encodes CSASGRTYEQYV.

As regards this clonotype: A single base separates this from a much larger clone, so it may be a read error. J is TRBJ2-1 and V is TRBV7-6; D is unresolved. The germline gives CDR1 SGHVS, CDR2 FNYEAQ. The CDR3 sequence is 12 residues long. With 5 bases removed from V and 8 bases from J, the gap between germline ends came to 10 bases. CDR3 bases: TGTGCCAGCAGCAACGACACGGATGAGCAGTTCTTC. Translated: CASSNDTDEQFF. Combining the CDR3 with reference TRBV7-6 and TRBJ2-1 gives the whole variable domain GAGVSQSPRYKVTKRGQDVALRCDPISGHVSLYWYRQALGQGPEFLTYFNYEAQQDKSGLPNDRFSAERPEGSISTLTIQRTEQRDSAMYRCASSNDTDEQFFGPGTRLTVL.

This clonotype came up a few times. The chain links TRBV6-4 to TRBJ1-1; D gene unclear. The CDR3 is 17 amino acids. Per germline, CDR1 MRHNA and CDR2 SNTAGT. V was pared by 6 bases and J by 1 base, with 21 bases between. CDR3 nucleotide sequence: TGTGCCAGCAGGCGGGGTTGGATGATAACCTGGAACACTGAAGCTTTCTTT. Translated: CASRRGWMITWNTEAFF.

The rearrangement links TRBV27 to TRBJ1-1, with 11 bases lining up with TRBD1. The CDR3 length is 15 residues. After removal of 4 bases from V and 5 bases from J, the junction contained 6 bases not matched to a gene. Looked up from germline, CDR1 is MNHEY and CDR2 is SMNVEV (reference sequence). The CDR3 here is CASSSDRGLGTEAFF. CDR3 nucleotide sequence: TGTGCCAGCAGTTCGGACAGGGGGCTAGGAACTGAAGCTTTCTTT.

This clonotype was counted between two and nine times. The rearrangement links TRBV28 to TRBJ2-3; D is unresolved. The CDR3 has 15 residues. In germline, CDR1 is MDHEN, CDR2 SYDVKM. V was clipped by 5 bases and J by 5 bases, with 17 bases between them. CDR3 region: CASSIGPRARDTQYF. The CDR3 DNA follows: TGTGCCAGCAGTATCGGGCCTCGGGCAAGAGATACGCAGTATTTT. Based on the CDR3 plus reference TRBV28 and TRBJ2-3, the full variable domain is DVKVTQSSRYLVKRTGEKVFLECVQDMDHENMFWYRQDPGLGLRLIYFSYDVKMKEKGDIPEGYSVSREKKERFSLILESASTNQTSMYLCASSIGPRARDTQYFGPGTRLTVL.